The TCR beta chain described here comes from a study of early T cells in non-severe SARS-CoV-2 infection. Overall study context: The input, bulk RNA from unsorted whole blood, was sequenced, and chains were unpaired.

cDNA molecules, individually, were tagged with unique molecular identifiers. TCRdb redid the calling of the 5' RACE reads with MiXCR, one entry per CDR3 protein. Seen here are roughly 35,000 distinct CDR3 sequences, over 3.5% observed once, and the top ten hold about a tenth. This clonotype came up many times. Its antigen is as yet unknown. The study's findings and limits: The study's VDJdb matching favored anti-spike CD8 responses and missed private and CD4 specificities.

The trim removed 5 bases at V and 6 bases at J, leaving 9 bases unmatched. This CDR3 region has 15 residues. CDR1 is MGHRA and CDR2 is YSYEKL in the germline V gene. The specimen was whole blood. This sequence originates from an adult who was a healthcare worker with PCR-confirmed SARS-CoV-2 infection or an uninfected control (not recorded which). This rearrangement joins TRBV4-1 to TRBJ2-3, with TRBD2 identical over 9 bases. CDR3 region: CASSSRAGGTDTQYF. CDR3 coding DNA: TGCGCCAGCAGCTCAAGGGCGGGAGGGACCGATACGCAGTATTTT.